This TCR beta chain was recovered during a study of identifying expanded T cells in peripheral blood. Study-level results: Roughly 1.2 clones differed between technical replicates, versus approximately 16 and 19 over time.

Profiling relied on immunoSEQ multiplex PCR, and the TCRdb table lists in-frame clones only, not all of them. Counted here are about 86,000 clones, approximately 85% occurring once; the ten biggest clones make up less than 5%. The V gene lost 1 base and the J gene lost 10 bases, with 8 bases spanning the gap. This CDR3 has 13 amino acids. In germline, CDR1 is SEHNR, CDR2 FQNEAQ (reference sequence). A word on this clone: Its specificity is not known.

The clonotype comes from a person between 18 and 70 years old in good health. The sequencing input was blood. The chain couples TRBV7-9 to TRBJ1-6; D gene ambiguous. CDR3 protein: CASSLEGRSPLHF. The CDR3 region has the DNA TGTGCCAGCAGCTTAGAAGGGCGATCACCCCTCCACTTT.